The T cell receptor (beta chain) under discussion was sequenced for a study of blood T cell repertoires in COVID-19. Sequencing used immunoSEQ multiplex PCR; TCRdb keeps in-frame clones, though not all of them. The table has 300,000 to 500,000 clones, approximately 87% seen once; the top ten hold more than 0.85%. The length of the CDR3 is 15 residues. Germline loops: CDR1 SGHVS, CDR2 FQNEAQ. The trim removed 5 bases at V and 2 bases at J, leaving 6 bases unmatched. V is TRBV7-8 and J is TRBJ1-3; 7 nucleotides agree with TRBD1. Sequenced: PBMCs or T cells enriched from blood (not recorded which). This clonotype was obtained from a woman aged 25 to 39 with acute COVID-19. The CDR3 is CASSQTGAAGNTIYF. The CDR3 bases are TGTGCCAGCAGCCAAACAGGGGCTGCTGGAAACACCATATATTTT.